This T cell receptor (beta chain) was sequenced in a study of cytomegalovirus exposure and HLA in healthy donors (TCRdb year 2017). Looking at the study overall: An earlier analysis of several hundred of the donors reported about 290 Gb of sequence data and some 100 million unique TCR beta sequences from about 200 million T cells. Approximately 330 gigabases of sequencing data and around 85 million unique TCR sequences made up an early release that covered 640 HLA-typed donors. The genetic ancestry cluster associated with self-reported Caucasian donors included 81% of the roughly 400 genotyped donors. The aim of the study was to test whether cataloging public T cell receptors could identify signatures of past pathogen exposure. The study profiled the T cell repertoires of hundreds of subjects by immunosequencing and related them to cytomegalovirus serostatus. A separate validation cohort of about 110 different subjects was used in addition to the roughly 720-subject first cohort. To predict cytomegalovirus infection status, the study brought together high-throughput TCR immunosequencing, statistical association of individual TCRs with disease status, and machine learning. A later analysis re-analyzed previously published TCR beta repertoires from approximately 700 donors and added high-resolution HLA genotyping to study TCR occurrence patterns. Rather than drawing on any new phenotypic data, the later analysis identified candidate immune exposures from TCR beta sequences and the way those sequences occurred across donors. An earlier analysis of 587 of the donors used high-throughput TCR beta sequencing to judge whether each TCR beta V gene segment behaved as functional or pseudogenic. Alongside the repertoire data, information on donor age, sex, ethnicity and CMV serostatus was compiled. Genome-wide SNP genotypes for about 65% of the 666 donors were used in a later genetic analysis, which treated that subset as a discovery cohort. All discovery cohort repertoires had been generated using a single sequencing platform. HLA typing covered class I and class II loci at four-digit resolution. The number of donors typed differed by locus, with roughly 620-630 for A, B, C, DRB1 and DQB1, approximately 500 for DQA1, 600 to 610 for DPA1, and around 430 for DPB1. Because of strong linkage in the cohort, five DR-DQ haplotypes were treated as single units for association and clustering. Among 398 genotyped donors of the cohort, an average of approximately 240,000 unique TCR beta nucleotide sequences was sequenced per donor, of which about 18% were non-productive. On the study overall, not on this receptor specifically: Compared with equally common non-associated chains, HLA-associated TCR beta chains in a later analysis were more clonally expanded and had lower generation probabilities. Only TCR beta chains were sequenced in this cohort, and the absence of alpha or paired-chain data limited detectable features. Linkage disequilibrium might explain the correlated functional status among segregating V segments, but an unknown experimental factor could not be excluded. The authors suggested that the approach could potentially be extended to other disease states and immunological phenotypes. When HLA alleles, especially DR and DQ, strongly co-occurred, attributing TCR associations to individual alleles was difficult. A later analysis found that most CMV-associated TCR beta chains appeared HLA-restricted, with HLA associations seemingly driven largely by CMV exposure. V-gene and J-gene trimming of TCR beta chains was associated with a missense DCLRE1C variant in a later genetic analysis, and the association was replicated in an independent cohort. CMV serostatus was the only immune exposure information available for the cohort. The study gave a list of under 200 TCR beta chains associated with cytomegalovirus. An earlier analysis of approximately 590 of the donors showed that most TCR beta V segments appeared in productive rearrangements either about 90% or about 30% of the time, which broadly matched IMGT annotations. A cluster of highly shared sequence variants was judged likely to represent a technical artifact of the sequencing pipeline. Some IMGT-functional V segments, including TRBV6-2 and TRBV6-3, could not be distinguished by the 87-base-pair reads and were therefore excluded. A later analysis found that TCR association rates varied across HLA loci, with DRB1 alleles showing the most associated TCRs and HLA-C alleles the fewest. Because counts were too low, some 17 rarely observed V segments, including chromosome 9 orphons, were excluded from the earlier analysis of 587 of the donors. According to a later analysis, parvovirus B19, influenza, CMV and Epstein-Barr virus appeared linked to several top co-occurrence clusters. A further reported finding was that TCR beta sequences accurately predicted the HLA-A and HLA-B alleles for most subjects in the first cohort. A later analysis associated about 18,000 TCR beta sequences with specific HLA alleles at a false discovery rate of 0.05. Sequencing depth was assumed to be roughly uniform across donors in the presence/absence analyses, though that assumption may not hold. A later genetic analysis reported fewer N-insertions in productive TCRs among donors in an Asian-associated ancestry cluster than the roughly 650-donor mean. A few of the identified cytomegalovirus-associated TCR beta chains were confirmed in vitro to be specific for cytomegalovirus antigens. The classifier was reported to diagnose cytomegalovirus status with high specificity and sensitivity in both the original and validation cohorts. Across donors, most TCR sequences were observed very rarely, whereas some public TCRs were present in many individuals. Because HLA typing was unavailable for some donors at each locus, only the typed subset was used in association tests.

Relative to germline, V is 4 bases shorter and J is 2 bases shorter, with 12 bases between their ends. According to the germline V gene, CDR1 reads ENHRY and CDR2 reads SYGVKD. Reading from cysteine to phenylalanine, the CDR3 counts 14 amino acids. The CDR3 DNA has 42 bases and is translated from base 1. In regard to this clone: Its antigen is not yet known. The record has no base qualities; no much larger clone is one base away.

Libraries were built with the immunoSEQ multiplex PCR assay. The multiplex PCR relied on a mix of 60 forward primers for TCR Vbeta segments and 13 reverse primers for TCR Jbeta segments. A multiplex PCR assay on genomic DNA amplified the CDR3 region of rearranged TCR beta genes. The amplified TCR beta libraries were sequenced on the Illumina HiSeq System as 87-base-pair reads. The paper's processing steps were these. A later analysis counted tens of millions of unique TCR beta chains across the 666 repertoires, and about 10 million of these chains were shared by at least two donors. Raw reads were error-corrected and collapsed into unique sequences with a nearest-neighbor algorithm that merged closely related sequences to remove PCR and sequencing errors. CDR3 sequences were aligned to IMGT reference sequences to assign V, D and J gene segments. For a sequence to be retained, a match of at least six nucleotides was required to both a V gene segment and a J gene segment. Rearrangements were called productive when the CDR3 lacked stop codons and stayed in frame with V and J; all others were non-productive. CDR3 was defined by IMGT convention, running from the second conserved V-encoded cysteine to the conserved J-encoded phenylalanine. The earlier analysis of some 540 of the donors excluded any sequence lacking an unambiguous match to a single V gene segment. In an earlier analysis of 587 of the donors, a V segment was called functional when productive rearrangements were above 56.7%, and segregating when the standard deviation between donors exceeded 5%. A statistical classification framework was built to diagnose cytomegalovirus status from the catalog of TCR beta chain sequences. A later analysis assigned V and J genes by comparing TCR nucleotide sequences with IMGT/GENE-DB human TR gene sequences. The TCRdist pipeline was used in a later analysis to assign CDR3 sequences and most-parsimonious VDJ recombination scenarios. In a later analysis, each TCR beta chain was defined by its CDR3 amino acid sequence together with its V-gene family, and reads lacking a unique V-gene family were excluded. As a way to deal with suspected cross-contamination and a sequencing artifact, a later analysis dropped nearly 600 nucleotide sequences that were highly shared and had low generation probability. For each public chain, a later analysis derived a clonal expansion index from normalized ranks of inferred template counts within each repertoire. A later analysis computed generation probabilities with a VDJ recombination model fitted to out-of-frame rearrangements, and checked the results against IGoR. Hypergeometric tests were used in a later analysis to score TCR-TCR, TCR-HLA and TCR-CMV co-occurrence, with a repertoire-size bias correction applied to the TCR pairs. In a later analysis, false discovery rates were estimated by permuting HLA or CMV assignments 20 times. In a later analysis, co-occurring TCRs were grouped using DBSCAN, with TCRdist sequence similarity added in when clustering inside HLA-allele-positive subsets. For co-occurrence clustering, repertoires with fewer than 30,000 or more than 120,000 public chains were excluded, along with roughly 5 repertoires with anomalous nucleotide sharing. TCRdb provides this immuneACCESS table in a form limited to in-frame rearrangements. Some clones are lacking; in checked studies, under half of them reflect an unresolved V gene, and why the rest are absent is not known. V and J calls and clone size are copied from that table; D and trimming were computed from the DNA. The sample includes 200,000 to 300,000 clones, with roughly 82% observed a single time. 5% to 6% of the sample is taken by the ten largest.

The cohort was made up of roughly 670 healthy bone marrow donors. At the time of sampling, every cohort member was nominally healthy, though immune exposures that went unrecorded were likely present. The donor was CMV seropositive and belonged to the group of around 300 seropositive cohort members. A peripheral blood sample was provided by each donor, and peripheral blood mononuclear cells were used for TCR beta sequencing. The Qiagen DNeasy Blood Extraction Kit was used to extract genomic DNA from the blood cell samples. The sequenced sample consisted of PBMCs. The clonotype originates from a woman aged 40 to 50 in good health and CMV-seropositive. The rearranged chain carries TRBV10-3 and TRBJ2-7, with the D gene call left open. The DNA sequence is as follows: TGTGCCATCAGTGTCCGCGGAGCCACCTACGAGCAGTACTTC. This yields the protein CAISVRGATYEQYF.